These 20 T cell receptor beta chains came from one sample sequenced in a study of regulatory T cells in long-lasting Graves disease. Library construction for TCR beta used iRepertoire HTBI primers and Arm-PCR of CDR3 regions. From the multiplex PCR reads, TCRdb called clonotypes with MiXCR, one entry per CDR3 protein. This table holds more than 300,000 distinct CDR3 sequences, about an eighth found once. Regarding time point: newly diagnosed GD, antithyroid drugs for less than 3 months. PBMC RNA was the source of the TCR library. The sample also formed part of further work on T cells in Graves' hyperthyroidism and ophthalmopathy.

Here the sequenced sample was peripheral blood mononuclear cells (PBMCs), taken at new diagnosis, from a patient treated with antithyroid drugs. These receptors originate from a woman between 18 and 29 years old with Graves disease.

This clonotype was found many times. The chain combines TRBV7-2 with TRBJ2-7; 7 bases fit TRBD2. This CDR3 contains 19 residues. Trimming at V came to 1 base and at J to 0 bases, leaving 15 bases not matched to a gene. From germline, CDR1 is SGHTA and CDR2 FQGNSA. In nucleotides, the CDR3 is TGTGCCAGCAGCTTAGGCCCTTTAGCGGGCTCCTATAACTCCTACGAGCAGTACTTC. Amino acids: CASSLGPLAGSYNSYEQYF.

The CDR3 loop is CASSFRGDEQYV. The CDR3, as DNA: TGTGCCAGCAGCTTTAGGGGCGACGAGCAGTACGTC. The rearrangement joins TRBV7-9 to TRBJ2-7; weak D call: TRBD1 (5 bases). CDR1 and CDR2 (germline): SEHNR, FQNEAQ (reference sequence). Trimming left V 3 bases short and J 5 bases short, with 8 bases between. This CDR3 contains 12 residues.

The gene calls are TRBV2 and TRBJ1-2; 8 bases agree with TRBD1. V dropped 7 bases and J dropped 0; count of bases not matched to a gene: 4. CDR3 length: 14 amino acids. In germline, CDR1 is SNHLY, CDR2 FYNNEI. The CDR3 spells CASTRGQANYGYTF. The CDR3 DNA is TGTGCCAGCACCCGGGGACAGGCTAACTATGGCTACACCTTC.

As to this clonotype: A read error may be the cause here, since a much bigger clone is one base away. The CDR3 spells CASSRNTGGGAEAFF. The DNA of the CDR3 is TGTGCCAGCAGCCGAAATACAGGGGGCGGCGCTGAAGCTTTCTTT. The V gene is TRBV2, the J gene TRBJ1-1; TRBD1 matches at 9 bases. The CDR3 runs 15 residues. CDR1 is SNHLY and CDR2 is FYNNEI in the germline V gene. V lost 6 bases to trimming and J lost 6 bases; unmatched junction nucleotides: 11.

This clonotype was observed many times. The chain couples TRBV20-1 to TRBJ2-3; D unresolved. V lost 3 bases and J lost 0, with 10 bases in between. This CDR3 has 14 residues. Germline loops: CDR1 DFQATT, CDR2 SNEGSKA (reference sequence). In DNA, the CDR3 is TGCAGTGCTAGTATTCTGCCGAGCACAGATACGCAGTATTTT. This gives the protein CSASILPSTDTQYF.

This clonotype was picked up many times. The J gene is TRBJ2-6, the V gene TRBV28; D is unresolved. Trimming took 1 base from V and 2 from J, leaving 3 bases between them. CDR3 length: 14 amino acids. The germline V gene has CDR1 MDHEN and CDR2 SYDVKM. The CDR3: CASSLSPGANVLTF. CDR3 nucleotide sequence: TGTGCCAGCAGTTTATCGCCTGGGGCCAACGTCCTGACTTTC.

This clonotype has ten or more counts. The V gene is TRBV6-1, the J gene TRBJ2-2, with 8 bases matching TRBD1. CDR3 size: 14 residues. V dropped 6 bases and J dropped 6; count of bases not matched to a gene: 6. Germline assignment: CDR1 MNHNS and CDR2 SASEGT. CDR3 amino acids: CASSSDRESGELFF. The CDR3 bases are TGTGCCAGCAGCTCGGACAGGGAATCCGGGGAGCTGTTTTTT.

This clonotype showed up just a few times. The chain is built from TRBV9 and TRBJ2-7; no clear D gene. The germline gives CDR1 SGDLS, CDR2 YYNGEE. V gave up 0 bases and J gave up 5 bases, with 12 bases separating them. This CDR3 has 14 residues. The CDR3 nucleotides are TGTGCCAGCAGCGTAGGAGTATCTGGGGACGAGCAGTACTTC. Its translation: CASSVGVSGDEQYF.

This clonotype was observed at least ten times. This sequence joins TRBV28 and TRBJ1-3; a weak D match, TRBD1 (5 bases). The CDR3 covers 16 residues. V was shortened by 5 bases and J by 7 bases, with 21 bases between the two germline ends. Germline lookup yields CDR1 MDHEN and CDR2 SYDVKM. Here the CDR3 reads CASSPVGGLVWNTIYF. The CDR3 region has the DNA TGTGCCAGCAGTCCGGTCGGGGGGTTAGTTTGGAACACCATATATTTT.

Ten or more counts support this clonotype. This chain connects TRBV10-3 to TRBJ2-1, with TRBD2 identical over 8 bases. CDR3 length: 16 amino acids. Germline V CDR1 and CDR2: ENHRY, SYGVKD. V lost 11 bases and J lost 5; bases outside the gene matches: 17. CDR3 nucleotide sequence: TGTGCCGCTTCAGACCCCCGGGGGGGTCGAAACAATGAGCAGTTCTTC. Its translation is CAASDPRGGRNNEQFF.

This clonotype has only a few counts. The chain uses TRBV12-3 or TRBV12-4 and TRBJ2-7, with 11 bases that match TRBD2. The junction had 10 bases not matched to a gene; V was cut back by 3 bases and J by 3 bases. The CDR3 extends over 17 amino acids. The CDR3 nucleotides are TGTGCCAGCAGTTTCTACCCGGGACTAGCGGAGCACTACGAGCAGTACTTC. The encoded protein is CASSFYPGLAEHYEQYF.

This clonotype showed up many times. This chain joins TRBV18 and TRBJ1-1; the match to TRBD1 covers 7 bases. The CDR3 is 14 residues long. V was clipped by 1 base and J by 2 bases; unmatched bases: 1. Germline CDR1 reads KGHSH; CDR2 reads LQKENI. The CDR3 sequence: CASSPRDSNTEAFF. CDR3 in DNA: TGTGCCAGCTCACCACGGGACAGTAACACTGAAGCTTTCTTT.

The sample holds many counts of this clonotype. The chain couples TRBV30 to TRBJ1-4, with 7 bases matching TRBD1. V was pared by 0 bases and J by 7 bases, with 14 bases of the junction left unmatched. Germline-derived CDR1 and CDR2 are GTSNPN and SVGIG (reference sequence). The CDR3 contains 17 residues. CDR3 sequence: CAWSVRVRAGGSEKLFF. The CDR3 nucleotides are TGTGCCTGGAGTGTACGGGTCCGGGCAGGGGGTAGTGAAAAACTGTTTTTT.

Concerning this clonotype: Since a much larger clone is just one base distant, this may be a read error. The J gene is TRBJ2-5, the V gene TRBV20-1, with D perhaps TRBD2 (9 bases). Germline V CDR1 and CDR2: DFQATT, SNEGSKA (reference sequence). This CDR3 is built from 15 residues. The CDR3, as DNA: TGCAGTCCCAGGGGGCTAGCGGGAATAATGGAGACCCAGGACTTC. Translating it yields CSPRGLAGIMETQDF.

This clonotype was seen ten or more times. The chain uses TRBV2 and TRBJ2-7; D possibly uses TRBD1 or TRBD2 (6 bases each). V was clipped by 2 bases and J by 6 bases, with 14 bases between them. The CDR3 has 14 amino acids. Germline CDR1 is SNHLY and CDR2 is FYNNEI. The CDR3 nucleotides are TGTGCCAGCAGTGAACTAACACAGGGAGGCGAGCAGTACGTC. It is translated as CASSELTQGGEQYV.

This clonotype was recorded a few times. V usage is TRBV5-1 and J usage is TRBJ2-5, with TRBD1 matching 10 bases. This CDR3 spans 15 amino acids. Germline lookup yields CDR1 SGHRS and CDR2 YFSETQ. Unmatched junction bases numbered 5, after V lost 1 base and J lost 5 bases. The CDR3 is CASSLLGTGVETQYF. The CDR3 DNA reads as TGCGCCAGCAGCTTGCTCGGGACAGGGGTGGAGACCCAGTACTTC.

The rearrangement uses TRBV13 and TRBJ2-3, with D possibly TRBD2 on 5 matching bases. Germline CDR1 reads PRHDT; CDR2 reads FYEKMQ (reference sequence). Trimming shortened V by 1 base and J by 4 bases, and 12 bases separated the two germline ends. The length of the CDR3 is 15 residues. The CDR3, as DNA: TGTGCCAGCAGCTTAGCTGGGGAGTCGTCAGATACGCAGTATTTT. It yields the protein CASSLAGESSDTQYF.

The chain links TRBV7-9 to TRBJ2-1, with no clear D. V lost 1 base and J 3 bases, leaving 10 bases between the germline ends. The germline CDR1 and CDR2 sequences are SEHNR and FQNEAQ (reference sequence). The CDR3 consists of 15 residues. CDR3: CASSLGNSYYNEQFF. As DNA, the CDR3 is TGTGCCAGCAGCTTAGGTAACTCATACTACAATGAGCAGTTCTTC.

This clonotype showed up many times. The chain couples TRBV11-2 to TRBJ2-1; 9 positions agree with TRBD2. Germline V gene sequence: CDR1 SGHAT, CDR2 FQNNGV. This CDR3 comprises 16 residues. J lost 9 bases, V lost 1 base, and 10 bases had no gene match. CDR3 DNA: TGTGCCAGCAGCTTAGCGGTTAGCGGGAGTACTAGTGAGCAGTTCTTC. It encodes CASSLAVSGSTSEQFF.

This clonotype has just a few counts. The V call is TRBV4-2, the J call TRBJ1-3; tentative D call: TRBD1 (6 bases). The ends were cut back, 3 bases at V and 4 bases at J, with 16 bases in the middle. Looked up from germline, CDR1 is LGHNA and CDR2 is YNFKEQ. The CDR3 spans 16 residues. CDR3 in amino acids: CASSQSRGAKGNTIYF. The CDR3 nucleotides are TGTGCCAGCAGCCAGTCAAGGGGGGCGAAGGGAAACACCATATATTTT.